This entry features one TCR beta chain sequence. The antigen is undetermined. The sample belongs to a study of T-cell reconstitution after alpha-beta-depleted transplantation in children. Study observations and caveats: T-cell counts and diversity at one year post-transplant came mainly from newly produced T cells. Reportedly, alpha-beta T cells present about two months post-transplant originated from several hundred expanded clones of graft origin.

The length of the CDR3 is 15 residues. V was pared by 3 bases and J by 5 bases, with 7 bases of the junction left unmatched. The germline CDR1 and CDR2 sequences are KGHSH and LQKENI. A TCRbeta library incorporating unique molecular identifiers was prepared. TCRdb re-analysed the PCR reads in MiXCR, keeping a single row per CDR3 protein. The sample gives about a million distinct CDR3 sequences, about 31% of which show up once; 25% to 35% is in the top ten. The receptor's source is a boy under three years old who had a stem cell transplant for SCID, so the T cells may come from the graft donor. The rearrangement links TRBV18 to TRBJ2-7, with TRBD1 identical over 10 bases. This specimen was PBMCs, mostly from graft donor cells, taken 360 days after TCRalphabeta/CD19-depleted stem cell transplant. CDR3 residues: CASSPSTGGYDEQYF. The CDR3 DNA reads TGTGCCAGCTCACCTTCGACAGGGGGCTACGACGAGCAGTACTTC.